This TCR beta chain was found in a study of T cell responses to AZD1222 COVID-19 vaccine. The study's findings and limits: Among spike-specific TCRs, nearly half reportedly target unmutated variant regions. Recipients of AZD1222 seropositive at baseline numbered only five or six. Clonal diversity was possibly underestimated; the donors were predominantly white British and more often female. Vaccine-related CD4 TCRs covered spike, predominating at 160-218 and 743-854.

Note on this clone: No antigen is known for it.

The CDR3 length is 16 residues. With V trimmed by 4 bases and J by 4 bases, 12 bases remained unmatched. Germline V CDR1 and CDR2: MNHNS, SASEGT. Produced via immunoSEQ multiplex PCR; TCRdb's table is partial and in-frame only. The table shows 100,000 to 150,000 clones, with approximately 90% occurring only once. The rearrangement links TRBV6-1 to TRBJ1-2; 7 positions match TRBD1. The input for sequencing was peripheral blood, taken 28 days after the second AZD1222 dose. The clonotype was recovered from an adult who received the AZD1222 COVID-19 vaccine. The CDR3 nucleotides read TGTGCCAGCAGTGGGGTTAGGAGGGGGCCGGGCTATGGCTACACCTTC. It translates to CASSGVRRGPGYGYTF.